The 14 T cell receptor beta chains below were found in one sample sequenced in a study of blood T cells in healthy people across ages. Combining a sample-barcoded 5' primer with a J-beta primer mix, a second PCR ran for about 7 to 12 cycles. TCRdb independently ran MiXCR on the 5' RACE reads; one entry per CDR3 protein. The sample yields approximately 820,000 distinct CDR3 sequences, about 42% seen once. The sample taken for sequencing was blood. These receptors were taken from a man between 60 and 70 years old in good health.

The rearrangement uses TRBV4-1 and TRBJ2-1, with 12 bases identical to TRBD1. The CDR3 is made up of 15 amino acids. Germline V CDR1 and CDR2: MGHRA, YSYEKL. J was trimmed by 7 bases and V by 1 base; bases with no gene match: 2. The CDR3 spells CASSQVGQGANEQFF. The CDR3 nucleotides are TGCGCCAGCAGCCAAGTGGGACAGGGGGCAAATGAGCAGTTCTTC.

The chain joins TRBV7-8 to TRBJ2-1, with D possibly being TRBD1 (6 bases). Germline CDR1 and CDR2: SGHVS and FQNEAQ. The CDR3 length is 15 residues. The ends were cut back, 6 bases at V and 10 bases at J, with 22 bases in the middle. The CDR3 coding sequence is TGTGCCAGCAGTCTTGGTGGGGGACAAACTGGGGAGCAGTTCTTC. Translation: CASSLGGGQTGEQFF.

This rearrangement joins TRBV9 to TRBJ2-7; 12 nucleotides align to TRBD1. The end of the DNA fits TRBJ2-5 better, so the J call may be wrong. The germline gives CDR1 SGDLS, CDR2 YYNGEE. This CDR3 comprises 14 residues. CDR3 coding DNA: TGTGCCAGCAGCGAGGGACAGGGGGCAAAGACCCAGTACTTC. This encodes CASSEGQGAKTQYF.

V is TRBV20-1 and J is TRBJ1-5; no definite D call. Germline loops: CDR1 DFQATT, CDR2 SNEGSKA (reference sequence). CDR3 length equals 14 residues. Trimming took off 6 bases at V and 0 bases at J, with 12 bases between the two ends. The CDR3 region has the DNA TGCAGTGCCAATGGTGGGATTAGCAATCAGCCCCAGCATTTT. Residues: CSANGGISNQPQHF.

This clonotype has only a few counts. The J gene is TRBJ2-7, the V gene TRBV21-1. TRBV21-1 is annotated as a pseudogene. The CDR3 extends over 10 amino acids. The CDR3 reads CASTDYEQYF. CDR3 nucleotides: TGTGCCAGTACAGATTACGAGCAGTACTTC.

This chain joins TRBV6-6 and TRBJ1-1; D unresolved. CDR3 length: 12 residues. The germline CDR1 and CDR2 sequences are MNHNY and SVGAGI (reference sequence). The V and J ends lost 7 bases and 6 bases respectively, with 12 bases between them. CDR3 nucleotides: TGTGCCAGCACCAGCCATATTTCTGAAGCTTTCTTT. Protein: CASTSHISEAFF.

The chain links TRBV7-3 to TRBJ2-3; D possibly corresponds to TRBD1 (6 bases). Trimming took 0 bases from V and 5 from J, leaving 15 bases between them. Germline V CDR1 and CDR2: SGHTA, FQGTGA. This CDR3 has 16 amino acids. The CDR3 nucleotides read TGTGCCAGCAGCTTAACCTCAGGGGCCCAGGGAGATACGCAGTATTTT. Its translation is CASSLTSGAQGDTQYF.

This clonotype was detected a few times. The chain joins TRBV7-2 to TRBJ2-5; D may correspond to TRBD1 or TRBD2 (6 bases each). Germline V gene data show CDR1 as SGHTA and CDR2 as FQGNSA. The CDR3 is 15 amino acids. Trimming stripped 0 bases from V and 5 bases from J, with 13 bases between. CDR3 bases: TGTGCCAGCAGCTTAGCGGGGGGCCCGCCGGAGACCCAGTACTTC. This translates into CASSLAGGPPETQYF.

This clonotype was seen more than once but under ten times. This rearrangement joins TRBV20-1 to TRBJ2-5; no firm D call. The CDR3 has 12 residues. V lost 3 bases, J lost 9 bases, and 14 bases lay in between. From germline, CDR1 is DFQATT and CDR2 SNEGSKA (reference sequence). CDR3 nucleotides: TGCAGTGCTAGTATCCGTAGCAAGCCCCAGTACTTC. Its protein is CSASIRSKPQYF.

The genes are TRBV14 and TRBJ2-5, with D perhaps matching TRBD2 (5 bases). This CDR3 has 13 residues. The V gene's germline CDR1 is SGHDN and CDR2 FVKESK. Trimming removed 0 bases at V and 13 bases at J, with 15 bases between. The CDR3 here is CASSQDRTAVGYF. The CDR3 DNA follows: TGTGCCAGCAGCCAAGATCGAACAGCGGTGGGGTACTTC.

Turning to this clonotype: The junction differs from germline at one of its ends, possibly a read error. V gene TRBV3-1 combines with J gene TRBJ2-7, with 11 bases aligning to TRBD2. CDR1 and CDR2 (germline): LGHDT, YNNKEL (reference sequence). This CDR3 comprises 14 residues. CDR3 region: CASSLTSGGYELYF. The CDR3 coding sequence is TGTGCCAGCAGCCTTACTAGCGGGGGCTACGAGCTGTACTTC.

The rearrangement joins TRBV7-2 to TRBJ2-5; D perhaps matches TRBD2 (7 bases). V lost 6 bases and J lost 8, with 19 bases in between. Germline V gene sequence: CDR1 SGHTA, CDR2 FQGNSA. The CDR3 is 14 amino acids. As DNA, the CDR3 is TGTGCCAGCAGATTGAAGGGGGGGCGGGAAACCCAGTACTTC. It yields the protein CASRLKGGRETQYF.

This clonotype has more than one count but fewer than ten. This chain connects TRBV28 to TRBJ2-7; 9 nucleotides agree with TRBD1. V dropped 6 bases and J dropped 6; count of bases not matched to a gene: 12. The CDR3 has 15 amino acids. Germline lookup yields CDR1 MDHEN and CDR2 SYDVKM. The CDR3 protein is CASSTTGGVCCEQYF. In nucleotides, the CDR3 is TGTGCCAGCAGCACGACAGGGGGGGTGTGCTGCGAGCAGTACTTC.

This clonotype came up a few times. J is TRBJ2-3 and V is TRBV27; D is perhaps TRBD2 (7 bases). V dropped 6 bases and J dropped 3 bases, with 13 bases sitting between them. CDR3 length equals 14 residues. Per the germline V gene, CDR1 is MNHEY and CDR2 is SMNVEV (reference sequence). The CDR3 DNA reads TGTGCCAGCAGGACCGGGGGGCGGACAGATACGCAGTATTTT. Protein: CASRTGGRTDTQYF.